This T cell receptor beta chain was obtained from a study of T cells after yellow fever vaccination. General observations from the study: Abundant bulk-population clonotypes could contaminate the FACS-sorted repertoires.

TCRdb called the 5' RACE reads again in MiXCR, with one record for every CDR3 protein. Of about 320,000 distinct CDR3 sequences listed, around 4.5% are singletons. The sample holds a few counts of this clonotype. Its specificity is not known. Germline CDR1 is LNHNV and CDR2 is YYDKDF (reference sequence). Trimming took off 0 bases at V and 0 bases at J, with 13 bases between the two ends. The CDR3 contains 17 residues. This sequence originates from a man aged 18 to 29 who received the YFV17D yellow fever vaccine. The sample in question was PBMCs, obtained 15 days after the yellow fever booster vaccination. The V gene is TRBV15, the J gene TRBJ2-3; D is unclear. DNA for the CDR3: TGTGCCACCAGCAGAGATATTGCAGTTGGGAGCACAGATACGCAGTATTTT. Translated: CATSRDIAVGSTDTQYF.